This is a list of T cell receptor beta chains from one sample in a study of blood T cell repertoires in COVID-19. The method was immunoSEQ multiplex PCR; TCRdb's version includes in-frame clones alone and lacks a portion of them. There are about 100,000 clones in the sample; roughly 79% occur only once, and around 10% lies in the top ten. Sequencing used peripheral blood. The source of these receptors is a woman aged 70 to 79 with acute or convalescent COVID-19. Both conserved end residues are part of each CDR3. D genes are given only for firm matches. Clone size is not always given. Where it is, it says once, few, many or a class for expanded clones.

size: NA
J: TRBJ1-1
D: TRBD1
V: TRBV28
DNA: TGTGCCAGCAGGGAAACCGGGACAGGGTCGACCACTGAAGCTTTCTTT
CDR3: CASRETGTGSTTEAFF

size: NA
J: TRBJ2-5
D: TRBD2
V: TRBV7-3
DNA: TGTGCCAGCAGCCGGGGGGGTCAAGAGACCCAGTACTTC
CDR3: CASSRGGQETQYF

size: NA
J: TRBJ2-2
D: NA
V: TRBV6-5
DNA: TGTGCCTGTCGTAGGGACACTAACACCGGGGAGCTGTTTTTT
CDR3: CACRRDTNTGELFF

size: NA
J: TRBJ2-3
D: NA
V: TRBV9
DNA: TGTGCCAGCAGCGGGGACTTCACGACTAGCACAGATACGCAGTATTTT
CDR3: CASSGDFTTSTDTQYF

size: NA
J: TRBJ1-2
D: TRBD1
V: TRBV6-5
DNA: TGTGCCAGCAGTCCCGGAACAGGGGGCTCGGGTGGCTACACCTTC
CDR3: CASSPGTGGSGGYTF

size: NA
J: TRBJ1-2
D: TRBD1
V: TRBV14
DNA: TGTGCCAGCAGCCAAGGCGGACAGGGGGGCTACACCTTC
CDR3: CASSQGGQGGYTF

size: once
J: TRBJ2-2
D: TRBD1
V: TRBV7-3
DNA: TGTGCCAGCAGTAGGGACAGCGGAACCGGGGAGCTGTTTTTT
CDR3: CASSRDSGTGELFF

size: NA
J: TRBJ1-5
D: TRBD1
V: TRBV6-6
DNA: TGTGCCAGCAGTTACCAGGGGGGAGAGCCCCAGCATTTT
CDR3: CASSYQGGEPQHF

size: NA
J: TRBJ1-2
D: TRBD1
V: TRBV7-2
DNA: TGTGCCAGCAGCACCGGACAGGCTTTTAACTATGGCTACACCTTC
CDR3: CASSTGQAFNYGYTF

size: NA
J: TRBJ2-3
D: TRBD1
V: TRBV5-4
DNA: TGTGCCAGCAGCTGGACAGGGGGCACAGATACGCAGTATTTT
CDR3: CASSWTGGTDTQYF

size: NA
J: TRBJ1-2
D: TRBD1
V: TRBV28
DNA: TGTGCCAGCAGTGGACGGCGACAGGGGAATTCCTATGGCTACACCTTC
CDR3: CASSGRRQGNSYGYTF

size: few
J: TRBJ1-2
D: NA
V: TRBV5-1
DNA: TGCGCCAGCAGCTCTACAGGGAGCGGCGACTATGGCTACACCTTC
CDR3: CASSSTGSGDYGYTF

size: few
J: TRBJ1-1
D: NA
V: TRBV11-2
DNA: TGTGCCAGCAGCCTGGCGGATGCTAACACTGAAGCTTTCTTT
CDR3: CASSLADANTEAFF

size: NA
J: TRBJ1-2
D: TRBD1
V: TRBV4-1
DNA: TGCGCCAGCAGCCAAGATCCGGGACAGGGTCTATACTACACCTTC
CDR3: CASSQDPGQGLYYTF

size: NA
J: TRBJ2-5
D: NA
V: TRBV11-2
DNA: TGTGCCAGCAGCCCCCAACGGGGGAACCAAGAGACCCAGTACTTC
CDR3: CASSPQRGNQETQYF

size: NA
J: TRBJ1-5
D: NA
V: TRBV30
DNA: TGTGCCTGGAGCCCCGGATCCTCGGGGAGCAATCAGCCCCAGCATTTT
CDR3: CAWSPGSSGSNQPQHF

size: few
J: TRBJ2-5
D: NA
V: TRBV5-1
DNA: TGCGCCAGCAGCTTACAGGGCTCTCAAGAGACCCAGTACTTC
CDR3: CASSLQGSQETQYF

size: NA
J: TRBJ2-2
D: TRBD1
V: TRBV4-2
DNA: TGTGCCAGCAGCCGGACAGGAGCGAACACCGGGGAGCTGTTTTTT
CDR3: CASSRTGANTGELFF

size: NA
J: TRBJ1-3
D: NA
V: TRBV19
DNA: TGTGCCAGTAGCACACAGGGCTCTGGAAACACCATATATTTT
CDR3: CASSTQGSGNTIYF

size: NA
J: TRBJ1-3
D: NA
V: TRBV30
DNA: TGTGCCTGGAGGCTGGGGATAGCGGTAAACACCATATATTTT
CDR3: CAWRLGIAVNTIYF

size: NA
J: TRBJ2-6
D: NA
V: TRBV19
DNA: TGTGCCACCAAGTCAGGTTCTGGGGCCAACGTCCTGACTTTC
CDR3: CATKSGSGANVLTF

size: NA
J: TRBJ2-1
D: NA
V: TRBV7-9
DNA: TGTGCCAGCAGCTTAGGCAACGACTCGGAGCAGTTCTTC
CDR3: CASSLGNDSEQFF